The 4 T cell receptor beta chains below were found in one sample sequenced in a study of cytotoxic CD8 clonotypes in ibrutinib-treated CLL. The method was immunoSEQ multiplex PCR; TCRdb's version includes in-frame clones alone and lacks a portion of them. The table shows over 40,000 clones, with less than 85% occurring only once. The specimen was PBMCs, collected after 24 months of ibrutinib treatment. These receptors were taken from a human donor with chronic lymphocytic leukemia.

CDR3 in amino acids: CASSFGQGGNIQYF. The CDR3 DNA reads as TGCGCCAGCAGCTTCGGACAGGGGGGTAACATTCAGTACTTC. The V gene is TRBV5-1, the J gene TRBJ2-4; TRBD1 aligns across 10 bases. V gave up 2 bases and J gave up 7 bases; unmatched junction bases: 3. The CDR3 length is 14 residues. Germline CDR1 is SGHRS and CDR2 is YFSETQ.

This clone was picked up a small number of times. The V and J genes are TRBV4-1 and TRBJ1-1; D possibly corresponds to TRBD1 (6 bases). This CDR3 has 16 amino acids. Germline V lookup: CDR1 MGHRA, CDR2 YSYEKL. V lost 2 bases, J lost 2 bases, and 15 bases lay in between. CDR3 residues: CASSQRLQGKNTEAFF. CDR3 nucleotides: TGCGCCAGCAGCCAAAGACTCCAGGGGAAAAACACTGAAGCTTTCTTT.

The chain links TRBV7-8 to TRBJ2-1, with D tentatively TRBD1 or TRBD2 (5 bases each). The V gene lost 3 bases and the J gene lost 0 bases, with 9 bases spanning the gap. Germline V gene sequence: CDR1 SGHVS, CDR2 FQNEAQ. This CDR3 contains 15 residues. Here the CDR3 reads CASSFGASSYNEQFF. The CDR3 DNA is TGTGCCAGCAGCTTCGGGGCCAGCTCCTACAATGAGCAGTTCTTC.

The V gene is TRBV7-9, the J gene TRBJ2-5; D possibly corresponds to TRBD2 (5 bases). Per the germline V gene, CDR1 is SEHNR and CDR2 is FQNEAQ (reference sequence). The CDR3 has 15 residues. Trimming left V 1 base short and J 5 bases short, with 14 bases between. In nucleotides, the CDR3 is TGTGCCAGCAGCTTAGTGTCTTGGGAGTCGGAGACCCAGTACTTC. This translates into CASSLVSWESETQYF. Full variable domain (outside the CDR3, taken from reference TRBV7-9 and TRBJ2-5): DTGVSQNPRHKITKRGQNVTFRCDPISEHNRLYWYRQTLGQGPEFLTYFQNEAQLEKSRLLSDRFSAERPKGSFSTLEIQRTEQGDSAMYLCASSLVSWESETQYFGPGTRLLVL.